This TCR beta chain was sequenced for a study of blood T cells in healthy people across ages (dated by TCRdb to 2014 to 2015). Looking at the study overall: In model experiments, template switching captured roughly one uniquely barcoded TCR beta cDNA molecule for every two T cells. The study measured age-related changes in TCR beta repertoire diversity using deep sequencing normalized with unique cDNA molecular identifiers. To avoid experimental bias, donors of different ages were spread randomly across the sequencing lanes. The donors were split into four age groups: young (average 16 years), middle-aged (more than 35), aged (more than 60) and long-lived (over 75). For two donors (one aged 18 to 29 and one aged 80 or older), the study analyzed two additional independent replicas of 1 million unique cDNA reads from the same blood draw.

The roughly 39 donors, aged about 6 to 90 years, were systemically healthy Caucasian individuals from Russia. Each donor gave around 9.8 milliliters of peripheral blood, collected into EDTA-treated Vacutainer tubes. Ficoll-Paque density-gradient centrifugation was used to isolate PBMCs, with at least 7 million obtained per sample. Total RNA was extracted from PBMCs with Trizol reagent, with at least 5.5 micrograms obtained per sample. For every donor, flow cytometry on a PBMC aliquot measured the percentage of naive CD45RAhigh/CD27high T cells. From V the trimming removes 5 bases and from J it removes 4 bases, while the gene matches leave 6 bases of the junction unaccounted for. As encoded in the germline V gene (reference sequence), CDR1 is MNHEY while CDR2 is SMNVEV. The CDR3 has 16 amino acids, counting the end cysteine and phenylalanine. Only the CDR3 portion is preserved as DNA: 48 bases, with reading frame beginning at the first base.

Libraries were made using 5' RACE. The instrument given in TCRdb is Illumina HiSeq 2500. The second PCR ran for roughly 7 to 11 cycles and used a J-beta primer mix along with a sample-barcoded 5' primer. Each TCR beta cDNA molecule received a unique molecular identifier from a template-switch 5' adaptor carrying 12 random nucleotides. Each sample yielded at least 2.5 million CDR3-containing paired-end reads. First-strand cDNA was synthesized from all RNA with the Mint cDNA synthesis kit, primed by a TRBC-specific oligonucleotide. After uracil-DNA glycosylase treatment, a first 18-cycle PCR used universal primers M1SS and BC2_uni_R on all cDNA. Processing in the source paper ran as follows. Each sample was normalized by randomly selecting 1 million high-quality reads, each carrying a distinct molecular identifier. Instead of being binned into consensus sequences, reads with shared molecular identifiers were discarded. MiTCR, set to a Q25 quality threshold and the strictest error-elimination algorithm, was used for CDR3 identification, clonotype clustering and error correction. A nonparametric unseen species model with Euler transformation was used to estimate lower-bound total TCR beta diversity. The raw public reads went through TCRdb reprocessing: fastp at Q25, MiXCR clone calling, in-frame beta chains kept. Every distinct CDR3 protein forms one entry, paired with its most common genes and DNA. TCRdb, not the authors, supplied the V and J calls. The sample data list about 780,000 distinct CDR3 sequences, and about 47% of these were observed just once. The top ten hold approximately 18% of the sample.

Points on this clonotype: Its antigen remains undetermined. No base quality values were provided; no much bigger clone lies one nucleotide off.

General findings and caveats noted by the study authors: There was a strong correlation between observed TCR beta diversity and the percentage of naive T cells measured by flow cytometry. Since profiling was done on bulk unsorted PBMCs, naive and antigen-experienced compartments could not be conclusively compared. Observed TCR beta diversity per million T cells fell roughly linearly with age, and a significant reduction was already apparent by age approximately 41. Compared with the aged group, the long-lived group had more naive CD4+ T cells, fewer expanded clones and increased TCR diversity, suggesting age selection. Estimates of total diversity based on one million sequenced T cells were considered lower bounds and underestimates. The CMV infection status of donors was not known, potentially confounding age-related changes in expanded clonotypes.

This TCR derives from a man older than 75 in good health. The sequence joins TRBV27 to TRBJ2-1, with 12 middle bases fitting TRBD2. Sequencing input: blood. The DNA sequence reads TGTGCCAGCAGTATGACTAGCGGGGGCCCTTACAATGAGCAGTTCTTC. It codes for CASSMTSGGPYNEQFF.